The rows below give T cell receptor beta chains drawn from one sample of a study of blood T cells in healthy people across ages. TCRdb processed the 5' RACE reads anew with MiXCR; each CDR3 protein has one entry. The table shows hundreds of thousands of distinct CDR3 sequences, with approximately 53% occurring only once. The sequenced sample consisted of blood. Receptors were obtained from a man older than 75 in good health. The CDR3 runs from the conserved cysteine through the conserved F or W. The D gene is left open where the match is weak. Only part of the rows carry a size: once, few, many, or a class if the clone is expanded.

j_call | v_call | d_call | clone_size | cdr3_aa | cdr3_nt
TRBJ2-5 | TRBV5-1 | . | . | CASSMDVGGQETQYF | TGCGCCAGCAGCATGGACGTCGGGGGACAAGAGACCCAGTACTTC
TRBJ1-5 | TRBV12-3/TRBV12-4 | . | . | CASSINPGNNQPQHF | TGTGCCAGCAGTATCAATCCGGGGAACAATCAGCCCCAGCATTTT
TRBJ1-2 | TRBV20-1 | . | few | CSAPLQSNYGYTF | TGCAGTGCTCCCTTACAGAGTAACTATGGCTACACCTTC
TRBJ2-1 | TRBV10-3 | . | . | CAISESWTGSYNEQFF | TGTGCCATCAGTGAGTCATGGACTGGCTCCTACAATGAGCAGTTCTTC
TRBJ2-3 | TRBV9 | . | few | CAGLAGSAYAYF | TGTGCCGGCCTCGCGGGGTCGGCATACGCGTATTTT
TRBJ1-1 | TRBV6-6 | . | . | CASTRTPGNTEAFF | TGTGCCAGCACTCGGACCCCGGGGAACACTGAAGCTTTCTTT
TRBJ2-1 | TRBV15 | . | . | CATSRDLGGNEQFF | TGTGCCACCAGCAGAGATCTGGGGGGCAATGAGCAGTTCTTC
TRBJ2-7 | TRBV7-2 | TRBD2 | . | CASSLTALAGGSSYNEQYF | TGTGCCAGCAGCCTCACGGCCCTAGCGGGAGGGAGCTCCTACAACGAGCAGTACTTC
TRBJ2-1 | TRBV7-8 | . | . | CASSLGGSGEQFF | TGTGCCAGCAGCTTGGGGGGATCTGGTGAGCAGTTCTTC
TRBJ2-3 | TRBV7-2 | TRBD2 | . | CVSSPSAGVITDTQYF | TGTGTCAGCAGCCCTAGCGCGGGGGTGATCACAGATACGCAGTATTTT
TRBJ2-1 | TRBV3-1 | . | . | CASSQIRPTELYNEQFF | TGTGCCAGCAGCCAGATCAGACCGACAGAGCTCTACAATGAGCAGTTCTTC
TRBJ2-3 | TRBV3-1 | . | few | CASSQARGRNTDTQYF | TGTGCCAGCAGCCAAGCGCGGGGGCGAAACACAGATACGCAGTATTTT
TRBJ2-7 | TRBV5-1 | . | few | CASSLAGGGTRYEQYF | TGCGCCAGCAGCTTGGCCGGGGGAGGGACAAGGTACGAGCAGTACTTC
TRBJ1-1 | TRBV2 | . | . | CASSQMTRNTEAFF | TGTGCCAGCAGCCAGATGACAAGGAACACTGAAGCTTTCTTT
TRBJ2-3 | TRBV4-1 | TRBD2 | few | CASSQEGTSGDTQYF | TGCGCCAGCAGCCAAGAGGGGACTAGCGGAGATACGCAGTATTTT
TRBJ1-4 | TRBV11-2 | TRBD1 | many | CASRNPGTGVEKLFF | TGTGCCAGCAGAAACCCCGGGACAGGGGTTGAAAAACTGTTTTTT